The present T cell receptor beta chain was sequenced within a study of ipilimumab plus nivolumab after autologous stem cell transplantation. Study-level background: A median of about eight nivolumab and four to six ipilimumab doses were given. Study-wide results and limits: Per the authors, repertoire, Treg and microbiota data justify further study.

Measured with immunoSEQ multiplex PCR; TCRdb has only the in-frame clones, and not every one. The sample consists of 1,500 to 2,000 clones, 81% of them appearing once. Patients got ipilimumab 1 mg/kg beginning 14 to 28 days post-transplant. Patients received nivolumab 3 mg/kg at weeks 1, 4, 7, 10, then fortnightly to week 26. With 7 bases removed from V and 2 bases from J, the gap between germline ends came to 8 bases. From germline, CDR1 is LNHDA and CDR2 SQIVND (reference sequence). This CDR3 has 12 amino acids. To note about this clone: Antigen unknown.

This sequence was found in a female donor with multiple myeloma. The source material was PBMCs, sampled in a trial of ipilimumab plus nivolumab as post-transplant consolidation. V usage is TRBV19 and J usage is TRBJ1-1; D call uncertain. CDR3 amino acids: CASKRINTEAFF. Written as DNA, the CDR3 is TGTGCCAGTAAGAGGATCAACACTGAAGCTTTCTTT.